These 31 T cell receptor beta chains were sequenced from one sample in a study of OX40 agonist ivuxolimab in advanced cancers. The assay was immunoSEQ multiplex PCR, and TCRdb's table has in-frame clones only and misses some. The data contain about 22,000 clones, approximately 80% of them singletons. The material was CD4+ or CD8+ T cells sorted from blood, obtained in a trial of the OX40 agonist ivuxolimab. These receptors all stem from an adult with an advanced solid tumor such as melanoma, head and neck, liver or kidney cancer.

The chain has TRBV2 and TRBJ2-1; TRBD2 is a possible D gene (6 bases). V dropped 7 bases and J dropped 3 bases, with 19 bases sitting between them. The V gene's germline CDR1 is SNHLY and CDR2 FYNNEI. The CDR3 is 16 amino acids. Here the CDR3 DNA reads TGTGCCAGCATGATCAGTAATCGGGAGATCTACAATGAGCAGTTCTTC. As protein: CASMISNREIYNEQFF.

This clone was detected once. This chain joins TRBV9 and TRBJ1-5; D remains unclear. Germline loops: CDR1 SGDLS, CDR2 YYNGEE. This CDR3 region has 12 residues. V was trimmed by 0 bases and J by 5 bases, leaving 3 bases between them. CDR3 nucleotide sequence: TGTGCCAGCAGCGTAGACGATCAGCCCCAGCATTTT. Translation gives CASSVDDQPQHF.

The genes are TRBV9 and TRBJ2-7; perhaps TRBD1 as D (7 bases). The CDR3 contains 14 residues. Looked up from germline, CDR1 is SGDLS and CDR2 is YYNGEE. V was cut by 0 bases and J by 4 bases, with 11 bases left in between. The CDR3 bases are TGTGCCAGCAGCGTAGGGTCAGGGGGGTACGAGCAGTACTTC. Its protein is CASSVGSGGYEQYF.

The chain links TRBV13 to TRBJ1-1, with a weak D call TRBD1 (5 bases). The germline V gene encodes CDR1 PRHDT and CDR2 FYEKMQ (reference sequence). V gave up 1 base and J gave up 5 bases, with 5 bases separating them. CDR3 length: 12 residues. CDR3 bases: TGTGCCAGCAGCTTAGCAGGGACTGAAGCTTTCTTT. Translation gives CASSLAGTEAFF.

This rearrangement joins TRBV5-1 to TRBJ2-1; tentative D call: TRBD2 (7 bases). The ends were cut back, 0 bases at V and 6 bases at J, with 16 bases in the middle. The germline V gene has CDR1 SGHRS and CDR2 YFSETQ. The CDR3 length is 16 residues. The CDR3 is CASSLDEGGGFNEQFF. The CDR3, as DNA: TGCGCCAGCAGCTTGGACGAGGGAGGGGGATTCAATGAGCAGTTCTTC.

V is TRBV11-2 and J is TRBJ2-1; 9 nucleotides align to TRBD2. Germline V gene sequence: CDR1 SGHAT, CDR2 FQNNGV. The CDR3 covers 14 residues. The V segment lost 1 base and the J segment 9 bases; nucleotides outside the gene matches: 4. The CDR3 region is CASSLGGLAGEQFF. The CDR3 DNA sequence: TGTGCCAGCAGCTTAGGGGGACTAGCAGGTGAGCAGTTCTTC.

The J gene is TRBJ2-7, the V gene TRBV6-1; 7 positions agree with TRBD1. The CDR3 length is 15 residues. The junction had 6 bases not matched to a gene; V was cut back by 4 bases and J by 0 bases. CDR1 MNHNS and CDR2 SASEGT come from the germline V gene. CDR3 loop: CASSVGTAPSYEQYF. The CDR3 DNA is TGTGCCAGCAGTGTCGGGACAGCCCCCTCCTACGAGCAGTACTTC.

The gene calls are TRBV25-1 and TRBJ1-2; 8 bases map to TRBD1. In germline, CDR1 is MGHDK, CDR2 SYGVNS. There are 15 residues in the CDR3. Unmatched junction bases numbered 7, after V lost 3 bases and J lost 4 bases. Written as DNA, the CDR3 is TGTGCCAGCAGTGATGGCAGGGGGCGAGGCTATGGCTACACCTTC. This encodes CASSDGRGRGYGYTF.

The sample holds one count of this clone. The V gene is TRBV2, the J gene TRBJ2-7, with a possible D match to TRBD2 (5 bases). This CDR3 is 14 amino acids long. Germline CDR1 SNHLY, CDR2 FYNNEI. V lost 4 bases and J 3 bases, leaving 13 bases between the germline ends. The DNA for the CDR3 is TGTGCCAGCAGTGTCGAGGGTTCTCACTACGAGCAGTACTTC. It yields the protein CASSVEGSHYEQYF.

V gene TRBV5-8 combines with J gene TRBJ2-1; maybe TRBD2 (6 bases). Germline CDR1 is SGHTS and CDR2 is YDEGEE. This CDR3 has 13 residues. The ends were cut back, 2 bases at V and 8 bases at J, with 11 bases in the middle. This chain's CDR3 is CASSFGGAYEQFF. The DNA of the CDR3 is TGTGCCAGCAGCTTCGGAGGGGCGTATGAGCAGTTCTTC.

The V and J genes are TRBV10-2 and TRBJ2-1; D call uncertain. The CDR3 extends over 12 amino acids. CDR1 WSHSY and CDR2 SAAADI come from the germline V gene. V was pared by 4 bases and J by 4 bases, with 5 bases between. The CDR3 region has the DNA TGCGCCAGCAGTGCCCAGTACAATGAGCAGTTCTTC. Protein sequence: CASSAQYNEQFF.

The V gene is TRBV9, the J gene TRBJ2-1; D is undetermined. The V end was cut by 4 bases, the J end by 7 bases, with 12 bases between. Germline-derived CDR1 and CDR2 are SGDLS and YYNGEE. The length of the CDR3 is 13 residues. CDR3: CASSKTPENEQFF. The CDR3 region has the DNA TGTGCCAGCAGCAAAACCCCCGAAAATGAGCAGTTCTTC.

J is TRBJ2-1 and V is TRBV10-3, with 10 bases fitting TRBD1. The V gene end was trimmed by 2 bases and the J gene end by 5 bases; junction bases not matched to a gene: 6. Germline loops: CDR1 ENHRY, CDR2 SYGVKD. The CDR3 has 16 amino acids. CDR3 region: CAISEQTGGADNEQFF. The CDR3 region has the DNA TGTGCCATCAGTGAGCAGACAGGGGGCGCGGACAATGAGCAGTTCTTC.

V is TRBV9 and J is TRBJ2-1; a weak D match, TRBD1 (6 bases). Germline V gene sequence: CDR1 SGDLS, CDR2 YYNGEE. Trimming took 4 bases from V and 10 from J, leaving 18 bases between them. CDR3 size: 14 residues. The CDR3: CASSSLPGQGEQFF. The CDR3 DNA reads TGTGCCAGCAGCTCATTACCCGGGCAGGGGGAGCAGTTCTTC.

This chain uses TRBV6-1 with TRBJ2-5; 13 positions match TRBD2. Trimming removed 4 bases from V and 4 bases from J; junction bases left unmatched: 3. Per the germline V gene, CDR1 is MNHNS and CDR2 is SASEGT. The CDR3 spans 15 residues. The CDR3 bases are TGTGCCAGCAGTGGACTAGCGGGGGGCGGAGAGACCCAGTACTTC. This encodes CASSGLAGGGETQYF.

This clone was counted between two and nine times. This chain connects TRBV7-3 to TRBJ1-1; D unclear. CDR1 SGHTA and CDR2 FQGTGA come from the germline V gene. The CDR3 has 17 amino acids. The V gene lost 0 bases and the J gene lost 0 bases, with 14 bases spanning the gap. CDR3 sequence reads: CASSLTLLGGMNTEAFF. CDR3 coding DNA: TGTGCCAGCAGCTTAACGCTTCTGGGAGGCATGAACACTGAAGCTTTCTTT.

CDR3 amino acids: CSAPGRVGFF. CDR3 nucleotide sequence: TGCAGTGCCCCAGGCCGCGTGGGGTTCTTC. This chain joins TRBV20-1 and TRBJ2-1; D ambiguous. The germline V gene has CDR1 DFQATT and CDR2 SNEGSKA (reference sequence). V gave up 6 bases and J gave up 15 bases, with 15 bases separating them. The CDR3 runs 10 residues.

The chain carries TRBV4-2 and TRBJ2-7; 8 bases map to TRBD2. The CDR3 totals 18 residues. CDR1 is LGHNA and CDR2 is YNFKEQ in the germline V gene. V lost 1 base to trimming and J lost 3 bases; unmatched junction nucleotides: 14. CDR3 residues: CASSQVLLGLERLYEQYF. The CDR3 coding sequence is TGTGCCAGCAGCCAAGTTTTGTTGGGACTAGAACGGCTCTACGAGCAGTACTTC.

This clone was detected only a few times. V and J are TRBV9 and TRBJ2-2, with D hard to call. Trimming shortened V by 4 bases and J by 5 bases, and 12 bases separated the two germline ends. This CDR3 region has 14 residues. Germline CDR1 SGDLS, CDR2 YYNGEE. The CDR3 spells CASSSRPGTGELFF. In DNA form, the CDR3 reads TGTGCCAGCAGCTCGAGACCTGGGACCGGGGAGCTGTTTTTT.

The chain couples TRBV6-4 to TRBJ1-2; TRBD1 aligns across 8 bases. V was clipped by 7 bases and J by 0 bases; unmatched bases: 4. This CDR3 has 14 amino acids. The germline gives CDR1 MRHNA, CDR2 SNTAGT. This CDR3 is CASKMTGANYGYTF. Here the CDR3 DNA reads TGTGCCAGCAAGATGACAGGGGCTAACTATGGCTACACCTTC.

This chain links TRBV29-1 with TRBJ1-2; perhaps TRBD1 as D (5 bases). Trimming removed 3 bases from V and 8 bases from J, with 16 bases in between. CDR1 and CDR2 (germline): SQVTM, ANQGSEA. This CDR3 is 13 amino acids long. The CDR3 sequence: CSVEAEEEGGYTF. The CDR3 coding sequence is TGCAGCGTTGAGGCGGAGGAGGAGGGGGGCTACACCTTC.

This chain links TRBV4-3 with TRBJ2-1; 7 bases are a match to TRBD2. CDR1 is LGHNA, CDR2 YSLEER, per germline. After removal of 6 bases from V and 5 bases from J, the junction contained 13 bases not matched to a gene. This CDR3 region has 16 residues. This chain's CDR3 is CASSSWAGELHNEQFF. DNA for the CDR3: TGCGCCAGCAGTTCCTGGGCGGGAGAGTTGCACAATGAGCAGTTCTTC.

V usage is TRBV2 and J usage is TRBJ2-7; 7 bases are a match to TRBD2. J was trimmed by 0 bases and V by 11 bases; bases with no gene match: 10. In germline, CDR1 is SNHLY, CDR2 FYNNEI. The CDR3 has 14 residues. CDR3 region: CAGRLGTTSYEQYF. CDR3 nucleotide sequence: TGTGCCGGAAGACTAGGGACTACCTCCTACGAGCAGTACTTC.

This chain links TRBV10-3 with TRBJ2-5; D remains ambiguous. Trimming cost V 0 bases and J 5 bases, with 7 bases left between them. This CDR3 is built from 13 residues. Germline CDR1 and CDR2: ENHRY and SYGVKD. The CDR3 here is CAISESGYETQYF. In DNA form, the CDR3 reads TGTGCCATCAGTGAGTCAGGATACGAGACCCAGTACTTC.

The chain is built from TRBV25-1 and TRBJ1-4; weak D call: TRBD1 (6 bases). Trimming stripped 2 bases from V and 8 bases from J, with 15 bases between. Germline V gene data show CDR1 as MGHDK and CDR2 as SYGVNS. The CDR3 has 15 residues. In DNA form, the CDR3 reads TGTGCCAGCAGTGAAAGGAGGGGGAGTAACGAAAAACTGTTTTTT. Amino acids: CASSERRGSNEKLFF.

V is TRBV7-2 and J is TRBJ2-7; 8 bases line up with TRBD1. CDR1 and CDR2 from the germline V gene are SGHTA and FQGNSA. There are 14 residues in the CDR3. V was pared by 5 bases and J by 4 bases, with 7 bases of the junction left unmatched. The CDR3 nucleotides read TGTGCCAGCAGCCTCGGCAGGGGGCGATACGAGCAGTACTTC. It translates to CASSLGRGRYEQYF.

The CDR3 DNA reads as TGTGCCAGCAGCTTAGCGGGGACCGGACCGGCTAGGGAGCAGTACTTC. It is translated as CASSLAGTGPAREQYF. V gene TRBV5-8 combines with J gene TRBJ2-7, with 7 bases that match TRBD2. V shed 2 bases, J shed 7 bases, and the junction held 15 bases outside the gene matches. CDR3 length: 16 residues. Germline V gives CDR1 SGHTS, CDR2 YDEGEE.

The CDR3 loop is CASSVGPLLAGSGEQFF. As DNA, the CDR3 is TGTGCCAGCAGCGTGGGGCCCCTACTAGCGGGGTCTGGTGAGCAGTTCTTC. J is TRBJ2-1 and V is TRBV5-5; 10 bases map to TRBD2. CDR1 SGHKS and CDR2 YYEKEE come from the germline V gene (reference sequence). V shed 4 bases and J 9 bases; nucleotides not matched to a gene: 16. This CDR3 spans 17 amino acids.

The chain couples TRBV19 to TRBJ1-1, with a tentative D call TRBD1 (6 bases). The CDR3 is 14 residues long. Germline V gives CDR1 LNHDA, CDR2 SQIVND (reference sequence). The V end was cut by 2 bases, the J end by 1 base, with 8 bases between. The CDR3 is CASSIIGGNTEAFF. In DNA, the CDR3 is TGTGCCAGTAGTATAATAGGGGGGAACACTGAAGCTTTCTTT.

This rearrangement joins TRBV19 to TRBJ1-2, with D tentatively TRBD1 (5 bases). The CDR3 extends over 13 amino acids. The germline V and J ends were trimmed by 7 bases and 12 bases, with 21 bases remaining between them. Germline CDR1 and CDR2: LNHDA and SQIVND (reference sequence). CDR3 DNA sequence: TGTGCCAGTAACCCCGGGACCCTCGAGGAGAACACCTTC. Translation: CASNPGTLEENTF.

In DNA, the CDR3 is TGTGCCAGCAGCGCCCCTGGGGGGGAGGAAGCCTACGAGCAGTACTTC. Protein sequence: CASSAPGGEEAYEQYF. V is TRBV9 and J is TRBJ2-7, with 7 positions matching TRBD2. The V gene's germline CDR1 is SGDLS and CDR2 YYNGEE. V lost 3 bases to trimming and J lost 2 bases; unmatched junction nucleotides: 11. This CDR3 spans 16 amino acids.